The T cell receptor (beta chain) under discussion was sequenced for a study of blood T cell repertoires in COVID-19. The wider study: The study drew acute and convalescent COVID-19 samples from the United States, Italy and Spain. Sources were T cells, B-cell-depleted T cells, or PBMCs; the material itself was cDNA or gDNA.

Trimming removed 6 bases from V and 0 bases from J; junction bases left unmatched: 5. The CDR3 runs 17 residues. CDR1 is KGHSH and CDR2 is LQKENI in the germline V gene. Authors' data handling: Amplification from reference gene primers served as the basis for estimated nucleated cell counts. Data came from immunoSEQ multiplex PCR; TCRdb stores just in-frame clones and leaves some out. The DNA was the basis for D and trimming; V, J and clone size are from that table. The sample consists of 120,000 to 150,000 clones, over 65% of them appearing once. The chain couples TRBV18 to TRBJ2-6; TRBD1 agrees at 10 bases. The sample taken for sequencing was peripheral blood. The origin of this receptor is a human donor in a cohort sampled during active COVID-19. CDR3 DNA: TGTGCCAGCTCCTCGACAGGGGGCCCCTCTGGGGCCAACGTCCTGACTTTC. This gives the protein CASSSTGGPSGANVLTF.